The 16 T cell receptor beta chains listed next were all sequenced from one sample in a study of blood T cells in healthy people across ages. A second PCR, run for roughly 7 to 12 cycles, used a sample-barcoded 5' primer plus a J-beta primer mix. TCRdb re-derived calls from the 5' RACE reads in MiXCR, one entry per CDR3 protein. The data contain 1.5 million to 2 million distinct CDR3 sequences, 49% of them singletons. Material: blood. These receptors were collected from a woman aged 35 to 49 in good health.

This clonotype appeared many times. The chain uses TRBV18 and TRBJ2-6; 10 nucleotides match TRBD2. The CDR3 spans 17 residues. Germline CDR1 is KGHSH and CDR2 is LQKENI. V lost 2 bases to trimming and J lost 3 bases; unmatched junction nucleotides: 4. The CDR3 is CASSPVGLAVGANVLTF. CDR3 coding DNA: TGTGCCAGCTCACCAGTCGGACTAGCGGTTGGGGCCAACGTCCTGACTTTC.

This rearrangement joins TRBV4-1 to TRBJ2-7; 7 bases are a match to TRBD1. The J segment lost 1 base and the V segment lost 4 bases, leaving 4 bases of the junction unmatched. CDR1 MGHRA and CDR2 YSYEKL come from the germline V gene. The CDR3 spans 14 residues. Here the CDR3 reads CASSPSDRSYEQYF. CDR3 bases: TGCGCCAGCAGCCCTTCGGACAGGTCCTACGAGCAGTACTTC.

The chain joins TRBV27 to TRBJ1-3, with D maybe TRBD1 (5 bases). Germline-derived CDR1 and CDR2 are MNHEY and SMNVEV (reference sequence). Trimming removed 4 bases from V and 14 bases from J, with 15 bases in between. This CDR3 has 12 amino acids. CDR3 bases: TGTGCCAGCAGTTCGGGGGGTCCTGTCCTATATTTT. Its translation is CASSSGGPVLYF.

The chain employs TRBV12-3 or TRBV12-4 and TRBJ1-4; TRBD1 is a possible D gene (5 bases). Trimming removed 5 bases at V and 0 bases at J, with 13 bases between. This CDR3 contains 16 residues. The CDR3: CASSLGLVATNEKLFF. The CDR3 DNA follows: TGTGCCAGCAGTCTGGGGCTGGTTGCAACTAATGAAAAACTGTTTTTT.

The V call is TRBV15, the J call TRBJ1-4; D uncertain. Germline CDR1 is LNHNV and CDR2 is YYDKDF (reference sequence). The V and J ends lost 3 bases and 8 bases respectively, with 13 bases between them. The CDR3 spans 14 residues. Written as DNA, the CDR3 is TGTGCCACCAGCAGGGACCACCGCGGCGAAAAACTGTTTTTT. Its protein product is CATSRDHRGEKLFF.

V is TRBV20-1 and J is TRBJ2-3, with 10 bases identical to TRBD2. The CDR3 totals 16 residues. V was clipped by 1 base and J by 2 bases; unmatched bases: 6. CDR1 is DFQATT and CDR2 is SNEGSKA in the germline V gene (reference sequence). In nucleotides, the CDR3 is TGCAGTGCTAGAGCTGGACTAGCGGAAATCACAGATACGCAGTATTTT. It specifies CSARAGLAEITDTQYF.

J is TRBJ2-3 and V is TRBV6-2 or TRBV6-3, with 9 bases aligning to TRBD1. The CDR3 covers 16 residues. Unmatched junction bases numbered 7, after V lost 5 bases and J lost 1 base. Germline CDR1 and CDR2: MNHEY and SVGEGT. The CDR3 DNA follows: TGTGCCAGCAGTCTGGACAGGGGCGGAGGCACAGATACGCAGTATTTT. It encodes CASSLDRGGGTDTQYF.

The V gene is TRBV9, the J gene TRBJ2-3, with D possibly TRBD2 on 7 matching bases. The germline V gene has CDR1 SGDLS and CDR2 YYNGEE. Trimming cost V 0 bases and J 4 bases, with 12 bases left between them. The CDR3 loop spans 15 amino acids. CDR3 in DNA: TGTGCCAGCAGCGTAGAGGCGGGGGCCCCAGATACGCAGTATTTT. Its translation is CASSVEAGAPDTQYF.

The gene calls are TRBV12-3 or TRBV12-4 and TRBJ2-3; 12 bases align to TRBD2. The CDR3 spans 15 residues. Trimming took 6 bases from V and 4 from J; bases not matched to a gene: 5. DNA of the CDR3: TGTGCCAGCAGCAAACTAGCGGGGGGCGCAGATACGCAGTATTTT. Translation gives CASSKLAGGADTQYF.

The chain uses TRBV7-2 and TRBJ2-7, with 11 nucleotides matching TRBD2. The CDR3 spans 17 residues. Germline values: CDR1 SGHTA, CDR2 FQGNSA. After removal of 5 bases from V and 0 bases from J, the junction contained 9 bases not matched to a gene. The CDR3 sequence is CASSHLTSGASSYEQYF. The CDR3 DNA follows: TGTGCCAGCAGCCATTTGACTAGCGGGGCGAGCTCCTACGAGCAGTACTTC.

V is TRBV7-9 and J is TRBJ2-7, with 10 bases fitting TRBD2. CDR3 length: 16 amino acids. With V trimmed by 1 base and J by 4 bases, 7 bases remained unmatched. Germline-derived CDR1 and CDR2 are SEHNR and FQNEAQ (reference sequence). DNA for the CDR3: TGTGCCAGCAGCTTAGTAGCGGGGGGTGATAGGTACGAGCAGTACTTC. The encoded protein is CASSLVAGGDRYEQYF.

CDR3 coding DNA: TGCAGTGCTAGTGGGACAGGGCCGGCCTACAATGAGCAGTACTTC. The encoded protein is CSASGTGPAYNEQYF. The rearrangement links TRBV20-1 to TRBJ2-7, with 9 bases identical to TRBD1. This CDR3 region has 15 residues. V lost 3 bases to trimming and J lost 7 bases; unmatched junction nucleotides: 13. In germline, CDR1 is DFQATT, CDR2 SNEGSKA (reference sequence).

This chain uses TRBV5-1 with TRBJ2-4; D is perhaps TRBD2 (6 bases). V lost 4 bases to trimming and J lost 0 bases, with 11 bases between them. In germline, CDR1 is SGHRS, CDR2 YFSETQ. CDR3 size: 15 residues. CDR3 nucleotide sequence: TGCGCCAGCAGCCCCCTCGGGGGAGCCAAAAACATTCAGTACTTC. Translated, it gives CASSPLGGAKNIQYF.

This chain connects TRBV28 to TRBJ2-3; 12 bases match TRBD2. The CDR3 runs to 18 residues. V lost 6 bases, J lost 6 bases, and 16 bases stayed unmatched. Germline V CDR1 and CDR2: MDHEN, SYDVKM. CDR3 bases: TGTGCCAGCAGCTCCCCTAGCGGGGGGGATACACCGGCGGATACGCAGTATTTT. It yields the protein CASSSPSGGDTPADTQYF.

J is TRBJ2-7 and V is TRBV11-1, with D unclear. This CDR3 region has 14 residues. Germline CDR1 and CDR2: SGHAT and FQDESV (reference sequence). Trimming took 7 bases from V and 0 from J, leaving 13 bases between them. The CDR3 is CASTQGASSYEQYF. In DNA form, the CDR3 reads TGTGCCAGCACCCAAGGCGCTAGCTCCTACGAGCAGTACTTC. Full variable domain (remainder filled in from reference TRBV11-1 and TRBJ2-7): EAEVAQSPRYKITEKSQAVAFWCDPISGHATLYWYRQILGQGPELLVQFQDESVVDDSQLPKDRFSAERLKGVDSTLKIQPAELGDSAMYLCASTQGASSYEQYFGPGTRLTVT.

As DNA, the CDR3 is TGTGCCAGCAGCCAAACCCCGGGACAGGGCGGTAATTCACCCCTCCACTTT. This translates into CASSQTPGQGGNSPLHF. This chain connects TRBV3-1 to TRBJ1-6; 9 bases agree with TRBD1. There are 17 residues in the CDR3. Trimming at V came to 2 bases and at J to 6 bases, leaving 8 bases not matched to a gene. Germline CDR1 and CDR2: LGHDT and YNNKEL (reference sequence).